Each of the 26 T cell receptor beta chains below was sequenced from the same sample in a study of blood T cell repertoires in COVID-19. The table came from immunoSEQ multiplex PCR; TCRdb's copy has only in-frame clones and leaves some out. Altogether a few hundred thousand clones are present, 65% to 90% being singletons, with the ten largest covering under 11%. Material for sequencing was PBMCs or T cells enriched from blood (not recorded which). The origin of the receptors is a woman under 30 who had recovered from COVID-19.

V is TRBV6-6 and J is TRBJ1-2; tentatively, D is TRBD1 (5 bases). CDR1 is MNHNY and CDR2 is SVGAGI in the germline V gene (reference sequence). CDR3 size: 14 residues. The ends were cut back, 6 bases at V and 4 bases at J, with 15 bases in the middle. CDR3: CASSSTPRVYGYTF. The CDR3 coding sequence is TGTGCCAGCAGCTCGACACCCAGGGTCTATGGCTACACCTTC.

The J gene is TRBJ2-3, the V gene TRBV29-1; D not certain. CDR1 and CDR2 (germline): SQVTM, ANQGSEA. V lost 6 bases to trimming and J lost 2 bases, with 6 bases between them. This CDR3 region has 11 residues. CDR3 coding DNA: TGCAGCGTCCTCCCCACAGATACGCAGTATTTT. Its translation: CSVLPTDTQYF.

The J gene is TRBJ2-7, the V gene TRBV28; TRBD2 aligns across 7 bases. Unmatched junction bases numbered 3, after V lost 2 bases and J lost 11 bases. Germline V gene lookup returns CDR1 MDHEN and CDR2 SYDVKM. CDR3 length: 11 residues. This CDR3 reads CASSLGLEEYF. The CDR3 coding sequence is TGTGCCAGCAGTTTAGGACTAGAAGAGTACTTC.

This chain uses TRBV5-4 with TRBJ2-1; 7 bases match TRBD1. There are 14 residues in the CDR3. Trimming took 2 bases from V and 9 from J; bases not matched to a gene: 8. Germline V gene sequence: CDR1 SGHNT, CDR2 YYREEE (reference sequence). The CDR3 spells CASSLVRGFGEQFF. The CDR3 nucleotides read TGTGCCAGCAGCTTAGTCAGGGGGTTCGGTGAGCAGTTCTTC.

This CDR3 is CACWDRGRDGYTF. CDR3 bases: TGTGCCTGCTGGGACAGGGGGCGGGATGGCTACACCTTC. This chain connects TRBV12-3 or TRBV12-4 to TRBJ1-2; the match to TRBD1 covers 12 bases. This CDR3 region has 13 residues. The trim removed 11 bases at V and 6 bases at J, leaving 7 bases unmatched.

The chain has TRBV5-1 and TRBJ1-1; 10 bases align to TRBD1. The germline V gene encodes CDR1 SGHRS and CDR2 YFSETQ. The V gene end was trimmed by 4 bases and the J gene end by 7 bases; junction bases not matched to a gene: 7. The CDR3 is 14 residues long. CDR3 sequence reads: CASSLGQGNGEAFF. For the CDR3, the DNA is TGCGCCAGCAGCCTGGGACAGGGGAATGGTGAAGCTTTCTTT.

This clone was detected only once. This CDR3 reads CASSRGDLSYEQYF. Here the CDR3 DNA reads TGTGCCAGCTCACGGGGGGACCTTTCCTACGAGCAGTACTTC. V gene TRBV18 combines with J gene TRBJ2-7, with a possible D match to TRBD2 (6 bases). This CDR3 has 14 amino acids. Trimming removed 4 bases from V and 1 base from J, with 11 bases in between. Germline CDR1 and CDR2: KGHSH and LQKENI.

In this sample, this clone turned up many times. The CDR3: CARDRKGSTEAFF. CDR3 in DNA: TGCGCCAGGGACAGGAAGGGAAGCACTGAAGCTTTCTTT. The chain has TRBV23-1 and TRBJ1-1; 7 nucleotides align to TRBD1. TRBV23-1 is flagged as an ORF with uncertain function. The V and J ends lost 9 bases and 4 bases, in that order; junction bases with no gene match: 8. The CDR3 is 13 amino acids.

The chain joins TRBV5-1 to TRBJ1-6; maybe TRBD1 (6 bases). The germline V gene has CDR1 SGHRS and CDR2 YFSETQ. CDR3 length: 14 residues. Trimming removed 4 bases from V and 7 bases from J, with 12 bases in between. The CDR3 loop is CASSRERGNSPLHF. The CDR3 DNA is TGCGCCAGCAGCCGCGAGAGGGGGAATTCACCCCTCCACTTT.

V usage is TRBV5-1 and J usage is TRBJ2-1; TRBD2 aligns across 7 bases. Germline lookup yields CDR1 SGHRS and CDR2 YFSETQ. The CDR3 runs 15 residues. V shed 0 bases and J 7 bases; nucleotides not matched to a gene: 7. The CDR3 DNA reads TGCGCCAGCAGCTTGGGACGGGGACTATCAAATGAGCAGTTCTTC. Protein: CASSLGRGLSNEQFF.

The CDR3 loop reads CASSQDITGSTEAFF. CDR3 bases: TGCGCCAGCAGCCAAGACATAACAGGGAGTACTGAAGCTTTCTTT. V usage is TRBV4-1 and J usage is TRBJ1-1, with D perhaps TRBD1 (6 bases). V dropped 0 bases and J dropped 5 bases, with 13 bases sitting between them. This CDR3 spans 15 amino acids. Germline V gives CDR1 MGHRA, CDR2 YSYEKL.

This clone occurred a few times. This chain uses TRBV18 with TRBJ1-1, with 10 bases aligning to TRBD1. CDR1 and CDR2 from the germline V gene are KGHSH and LQKENI. Unmatched junction bases numbered 7, after V lost 4 bases and J lost 5 bases. This CDR3 contains 15 residues. The CDR3 DNA reads as TGTGCCAGCTCACTCGGGACAGGGGCGCGGACTGAAGCTTTCTTT. Amino acid sequence: CASSLGTGARTEAFF. Drawing the rest from reference TRBV18 and TRBJ1-1, the complete variable domain is NAGVMQNPRHLVRRRGQEARLRCSPMKGHSHVYWYRQLPEEGLKFMVYLQKENIIDESGMPKERFSAEFPKEGPSILRIQQVVRGDSAAYFCASSLGTGARTEAFFGQGTRLTVV.

There are a few counts of this clone. The chain recombines TRBV2 with TRBJ2-1; 8 bases are a match to TRBD2. Germline V CDR1 and CDR2: SNHLY, FYNNEI. The CDR3 loop spans 14 amino acids. V gave up 6 bases and J gave up 9 bases; unmatched junction bases: 10. CDR3 sequence reads: CASRKSGGSGEQFF. Here the CDR3 DNA reads TGTGCCAGCAGGAAGAGCGGGGGAAGCGGTGAGCAGTTCTTC.

The chain is built from TRBV25-1 and TRBJ2-1; 8 bases are shared with TRBD1. In germline, CDR1 is MGHDK, CDR2 SYGVNS. J was trimmed by 3 bases and V by 4 bases; bases with no gene match: 8. The CDR3 has 16 residues. CDR3 bases: TGTGCCAGCAGTGGTCTCAGGGGGCGCATCTACAATGAGCAGTTCTTC. Encoded protein: CASSGLRGRIYNEQFF.

The rearrangement joins TRBV6-5 to TRBJ2-1; 8 bases agree with TRBD2. The CDR3 length is 13 residues. CDR1 and CDR2 from the germline V gene are MNHEY and SVGAGI. Trimming took 8 bases from V and 4 from J; bases not matched to a gene: 4. The CDR3 region is CASGQRGYNEQFF. Written as DNA, the CDR3 is TGTGCCAGCGGCCAGCGGGGGTACAATGAGCAGTTCTTC.

V is TRBV30 and J is TRBJ1-1; 8 bases fit TRBD1. The junction had 6 bases not matched to a gene; V was cut back by 4 bases and J by 5 bases. The CDR3 extends over 13 amino acids. The germline V gene encodes CDR1 GTSNPN and CDR2 SVGIG (reference sequence). CDR3 in amino acids: CAWNKQGGTEAFF. The DNA of the CDR3 is TGTGCCTGGAATAAACAGGGGGGAACTGAAGCTTTCTTT.

The CDR3 is CASTGQARAEAFF. CDR3 bases: TGTGCCAGCACCGGACAGGCCAGGGCTGAAGCTTTCTTT. V and J are TRBV2 and TRBJ1-1, with 7 bases fitting TRBD1. Germline V gene data show CDR1 as SNHLY and CDR2 as FYNNEI. J gave up 6 bases and V 7 bases, and 8 bases lay outside the gene matches. This CDR3 contains 13 residues.

The rearrangement joins TRBV28 to TRBJ1-4, with D possibly TRBD1 on 5 matching bases. CDR3 length: 15 residues. CDR1 is MDHEN and CDR2 is SYDVKM in the germline V gene. Deletions cut 6 bases from V and 3 bases from J, with 14 bases between. CDR3 sequence reads: CASSKGWGANEKLFF. The CDR3 DNA follows: TGTGCCAGCAGCAAGGGGTGGGGGGCTAATGAAAAACTGTTTTTT. Using reference TRBV28 and TRBJ1-4 for the parts outside the CDR3, the full variable domain is DVKVTQSSRYLVKRTGEKVFLECVQDMDHENMFWYRQDPGLGLRLIYFSYDVKMKEKGDIPEGYSVSREKKERFSLILESASTNQTSMYLCASSKGWGANEKLFFGSGTQLSVL.

The count of this clone is one. V and J are TRBV28 and TRBJ1-1; 9 bases align to TRBD1. Trimming at V came to 4 bases and at J to 6 bases, leaving 9 bases not matched to a gene. This CDR3 region has 15 residues. Germline V gene lookup returns CDR1 MDHEN and CDR2 SYDVKM. The CDR3 DNA reads TGTGCCAGCAGTTCTCCCGGGACAGGGTTATCTGAAGCTTTCTTT. Encoded protein: CASSSPGTGLSEAFF.

The chain couples TRBV5-4 to TRBJ1-4; 7 nucleotides align to TRBD1. The CDR3 totals 14 residues. CDR1 is SGHNT, CDR2 YYREEE, per germline (reference sequence). J was trimmed by 7 bases and V by 0 bases; bases with no gene match: 3. CDR3 in amino acids: CASSLGGTAEKLFF. The CDR3 DNA reads TGTGCCAGCAGCTTGGGAGGGACAGCTGAAAAACTGTTTTTT.

The chain links TRBV28 to TRBJ1-6; tentative D call: TRBD1 (6 bases). Germline V gene lookup returns CDR1 MDHEN and CDR2 SYDVKM. Trimming shortened V by 7 bases and J by 8 bases, and 15 bases separated the two germline ends. CDR3 length: 14 amino acids. In DNA form, the CDR3 reads TGTGCCAGCACCTCCGGGACATGGGATTCACCCCTCCACTTT. Translation gives CASTSGTWDSPLHF. The variable domain in full, with the rest retrieved from reference TRBV28 and TRBJ1-6, is DVKVTQSSRYLVKRTGEKVFLECVQDMDHENMFWYRQDPGLGLRLIYFSYDVKMKEKGDIPEGYSVSREKKERFSLILESASTNQTSMYLCASTSGTWDSPLHFGNGTRLTVT.

V is TRBV19 and J is TRBJ2-7; TRBD1 agrees at 9 bases. The V gene end was trimmed by 7 bases and the J gene end by 4 bases; junction bases not matched to a gene: 8. The CDR3 runs 14 residues. Germline values: CDR1 LNHDA, CDR2 SQIVND (reference sequence). The CDR3 DNA reads as TGTGCCAGTACATCCGGGACAGGGCCATACGAGCAGTACTTC. It translates to CASTSGTGPYEQYF.

Only one count was recorded for this clone. The chain joins TRBV28 to TRBJ1-1; D perhaps matches TRBD1 (6 bases). Germline V CDR1 and CDR2: MDHEN, SYDVKM. The CDR3 has 15 residues. V was shortened by 6 bases and J by 4 bases, with 18 bases between the two germline ends. CDR3 bases: TGTGCCAGCAGGGGGCAGGGGAATTACGGCACTGAAGCTTTCTTT. Protein: CASRGQGNYGTEAFF.

This clone was detected only once. The chain has TRBV5-1 and TRBJ2-2; 7 nucleotides line up with TRBD1. The length of the CDR3 is 14 residues. With V trimmed by 2 bases and J by 6 bases, 4 bases remained unmatched. Germline V gene sequence: CDR1 SGHRS, CDR2 YFSETQ. CDR3 region: CASSLEGAAGELFF. DNA for the CDR3: TGCGCCAGCAGCTTAGAGGGGGCAGCCGGGGAGCTGTTTTTT.

The V gene is TRBV18, the J gene TRBJ1-2, with D possibly matching TRBD1 (6 bases). Germline CDR1 KGHSH, CDR2 LQKENI. The ends were cut back, 6 bases at V and 6 bases at J, with 14 bases in the middle. There are 13 residues in the CDR3. The CDR3 DNA is TGTGCCAGCTCGCCCCGGACAGACAATGGCTACACCTTC. This sequence encodes CASSPRTDNGYTF.

The V call is TRBV27, the J call TRBJ1-5; the match to TRBD1 covers 10 bases. The CDR3 runs to 14 residues. V was pared by 5 bases and J by 6 bases, with 4 bases of the junction left unmatched. Germline V gene data show CDR1 as MNHEY and CDR2 as SMNVEV (reference sequence). The CDR3 sequence is CASSQDRGSQPQHF. The CDR3 nucleotides read TGTGCCAGCAGTCAGGACAGGGGGTCTCAGCCCCAGCATTTT.